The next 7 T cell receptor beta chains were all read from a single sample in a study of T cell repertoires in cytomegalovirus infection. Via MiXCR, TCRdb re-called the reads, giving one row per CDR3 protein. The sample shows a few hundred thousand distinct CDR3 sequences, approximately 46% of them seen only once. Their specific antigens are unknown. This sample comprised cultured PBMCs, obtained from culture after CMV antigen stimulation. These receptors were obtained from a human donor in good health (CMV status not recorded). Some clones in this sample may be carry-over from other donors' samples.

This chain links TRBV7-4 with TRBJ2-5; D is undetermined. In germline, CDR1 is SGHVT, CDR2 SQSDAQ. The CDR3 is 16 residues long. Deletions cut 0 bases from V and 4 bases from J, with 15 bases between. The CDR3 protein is CASSLADVGSAETQYF. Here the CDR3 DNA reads TGTGCCAGCAGCTTAGCCGATGTCGGAAGCGCAGAGACCCAGTACTTC.

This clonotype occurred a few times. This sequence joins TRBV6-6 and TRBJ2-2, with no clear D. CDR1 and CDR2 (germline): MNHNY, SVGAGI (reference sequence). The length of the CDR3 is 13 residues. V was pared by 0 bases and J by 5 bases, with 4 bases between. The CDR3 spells CASSYSRTGELFF. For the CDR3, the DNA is TGTGCCAGCAGTTACTCGAGGACCGGGGAGCTGTTTTTT.

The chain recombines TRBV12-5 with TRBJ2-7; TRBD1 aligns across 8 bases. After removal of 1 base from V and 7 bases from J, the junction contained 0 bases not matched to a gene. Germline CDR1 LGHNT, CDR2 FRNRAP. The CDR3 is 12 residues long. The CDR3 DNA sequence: TGTGCTAGTGGTTTGGACAGGGGGGAGCAGTACTTC. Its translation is CASGLDRGEQYF.

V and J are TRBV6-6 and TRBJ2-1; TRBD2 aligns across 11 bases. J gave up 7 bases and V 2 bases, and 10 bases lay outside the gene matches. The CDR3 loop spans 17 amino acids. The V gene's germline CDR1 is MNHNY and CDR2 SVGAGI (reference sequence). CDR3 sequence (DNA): TGTGCCAGCAGTTACCAGTCACTAGCGGGAGCGGATAATGAGCAGTTCTTC. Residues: CASSYQSLAGADNEQFF.

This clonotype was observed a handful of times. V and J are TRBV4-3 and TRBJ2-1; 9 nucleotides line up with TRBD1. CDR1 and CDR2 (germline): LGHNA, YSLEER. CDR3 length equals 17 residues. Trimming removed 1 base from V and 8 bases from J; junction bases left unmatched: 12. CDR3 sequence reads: CASSQAPNRGPEDEQFF. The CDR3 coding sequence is TGCGCCAGCAGCCAAGCCCCAAACAGGGGGCCGGAGGATGAGCAGTTCTTC.

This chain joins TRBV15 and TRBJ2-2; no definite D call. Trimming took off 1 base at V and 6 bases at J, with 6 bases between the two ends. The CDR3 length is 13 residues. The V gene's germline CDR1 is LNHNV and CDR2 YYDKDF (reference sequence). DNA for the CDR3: TGTGCCACCAGCAGAGTTAGCCCCGGGGAGCTGTTTTTT. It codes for CATSRVSPGELFF.

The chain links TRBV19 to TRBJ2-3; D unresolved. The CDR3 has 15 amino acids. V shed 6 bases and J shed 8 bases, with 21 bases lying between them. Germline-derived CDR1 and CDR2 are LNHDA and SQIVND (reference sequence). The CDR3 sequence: CASSSTGLSPGTQYF. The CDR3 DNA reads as TGTGCCAGTAGCTCAACCGGGCTCTCCCCCGGTACGCAGTATTTT.